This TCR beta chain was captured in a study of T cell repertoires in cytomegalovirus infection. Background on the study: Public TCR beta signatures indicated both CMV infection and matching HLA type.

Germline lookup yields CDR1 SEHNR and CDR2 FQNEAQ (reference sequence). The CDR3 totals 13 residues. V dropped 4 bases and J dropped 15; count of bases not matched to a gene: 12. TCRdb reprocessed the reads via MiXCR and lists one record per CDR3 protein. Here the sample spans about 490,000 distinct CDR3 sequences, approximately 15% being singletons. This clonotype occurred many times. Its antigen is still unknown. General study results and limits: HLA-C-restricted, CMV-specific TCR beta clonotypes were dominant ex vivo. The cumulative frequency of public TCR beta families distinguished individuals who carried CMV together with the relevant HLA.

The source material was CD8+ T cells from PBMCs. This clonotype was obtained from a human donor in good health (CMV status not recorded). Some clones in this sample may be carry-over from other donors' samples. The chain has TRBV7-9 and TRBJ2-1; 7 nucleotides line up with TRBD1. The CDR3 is CASSSGTDRVRFF. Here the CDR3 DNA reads TGTGCCAGCAGCTCCGGGACAGATAGAGTGCGGTTCTTC.